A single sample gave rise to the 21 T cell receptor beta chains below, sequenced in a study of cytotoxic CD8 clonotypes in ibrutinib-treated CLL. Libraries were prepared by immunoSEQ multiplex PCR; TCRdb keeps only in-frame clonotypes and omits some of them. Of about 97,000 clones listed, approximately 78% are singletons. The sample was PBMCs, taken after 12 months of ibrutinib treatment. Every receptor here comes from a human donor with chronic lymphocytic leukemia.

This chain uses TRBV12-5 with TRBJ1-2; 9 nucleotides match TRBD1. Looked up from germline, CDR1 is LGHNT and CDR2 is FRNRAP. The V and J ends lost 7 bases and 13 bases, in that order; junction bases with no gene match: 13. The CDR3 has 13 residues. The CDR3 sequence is CASAKWTGDESTF. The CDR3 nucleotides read TGTGCTAGTGCCAAATGGACAGGGGACGAGAGCACCTTC.

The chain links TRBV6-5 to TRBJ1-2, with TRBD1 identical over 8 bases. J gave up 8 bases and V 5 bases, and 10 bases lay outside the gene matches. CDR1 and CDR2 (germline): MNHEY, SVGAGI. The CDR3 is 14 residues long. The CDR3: CASSGSYRGSGYTF. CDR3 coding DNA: TGTGCCAGCAGTGGAAGTTACAGGGGGAGCGGCTACACCTTC.

Written as DNA, the CDR3 is TGTGCCAGCAGCTTATCAGGGTCTGGCGAGCAGTACTTC. Its translation is CASSLSGSGEQYF. The chain uses TRBV7-9 and TRBJ2-7, with D perhaps matching TRBD1 (5 bases). This CDR3 has 13 amino acids. With 2 bases removed from V and 6 bases from J, the gap between germline ends came to 11 bases. Looked up from germline, CDR1 is SEHNR and CDR2 is FQNEAQ (reference sequence).

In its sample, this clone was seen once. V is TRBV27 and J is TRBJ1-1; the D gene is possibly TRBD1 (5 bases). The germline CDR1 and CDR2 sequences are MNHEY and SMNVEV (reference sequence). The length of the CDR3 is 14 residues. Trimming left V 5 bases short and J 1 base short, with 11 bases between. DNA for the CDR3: TGTGCCAGCAGTATTGGGGGGGGGAACACTGAAGCTTTCTTT. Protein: CASSIGGGNTEAFF.

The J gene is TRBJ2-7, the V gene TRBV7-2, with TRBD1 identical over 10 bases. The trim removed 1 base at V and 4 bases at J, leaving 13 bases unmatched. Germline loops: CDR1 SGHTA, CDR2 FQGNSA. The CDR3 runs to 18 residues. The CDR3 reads CASSLGPLLTGGGYEQYF. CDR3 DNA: TGTGCCAGCAGCTTAGGCCCGCTTCTGACAGGGGGCGGGTACGAGCAGTACTTC.

The chain's CDR3 is CASSPPLIGGHGYTF. CDR3 DNA sequence: TGTGCCAGCAGCCCGCCATTGATTGGGGGCCATGGCTACACCTTC. The rearrangement joins TRBV5-6 to TRBJ1-2; D is possibly TRBD1 (6 bases). Trimming took off 4 bases at V and 6 bases at J, with 19 bases between the two ends. The CDR3 totals 15 residues. Germline V gene lookup returns CDR1 SGHDT and CDR2 YYEEEE.

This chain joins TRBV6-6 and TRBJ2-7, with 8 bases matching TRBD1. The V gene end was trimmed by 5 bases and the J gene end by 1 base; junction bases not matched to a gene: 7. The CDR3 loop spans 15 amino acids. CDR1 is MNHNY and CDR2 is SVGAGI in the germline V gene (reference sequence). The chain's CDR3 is CASSGRDRRSYEQYF. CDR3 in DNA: TGTGCCAGCAGTGGCCGGGACAGGAGGTCCTACGAGCAGTACTTC.

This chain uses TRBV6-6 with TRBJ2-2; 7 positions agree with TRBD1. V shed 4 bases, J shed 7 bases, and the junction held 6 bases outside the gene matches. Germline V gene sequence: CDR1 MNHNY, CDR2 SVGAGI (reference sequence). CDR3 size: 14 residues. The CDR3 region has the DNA TGTGCCAGCAGTTCCGGCAGGGGGAACGGGGAGCTGTTTTTT. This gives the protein CASSSGRGNGELFF.

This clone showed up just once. The CDR3 sequence is CASSGQIITGELFF. CDR3 nucleotide sequence: TGTGCCAGTTCGGGACAGATTATCACCGGGGAGCTGTTTTTT. The J gene is TRBJ2-2, the V gene TRBV2; 7 bases line up with TRBD1. V was clipped by 9 bases and J by 4 bases; unmatched bases: 8. This CDR3 spans 14 amino acids. Germline CDR1 and CDR2: SNHLY and FYNNEI. Supplemented by reference TRBV2 and TRBJ2-2, the full variable domain reads EPEVTQTPSHQVTQMGQEVILRCVPISNHLYFYWYRQILGQKVEFLVSFYNNEISEKSEIFDDQFSVERPDGSNFTLKIRSTKLEDSAMYFCASSGQIITGELFFGEGSRLTVL.

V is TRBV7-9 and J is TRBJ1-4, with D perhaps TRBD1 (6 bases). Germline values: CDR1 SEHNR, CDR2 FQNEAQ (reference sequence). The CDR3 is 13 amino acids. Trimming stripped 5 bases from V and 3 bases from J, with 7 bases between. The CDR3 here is CASSRGANEKLFF. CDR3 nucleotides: TGTGCCAGCAGCAGGGGGGCTAATGAAAAACTGTTTTTT.

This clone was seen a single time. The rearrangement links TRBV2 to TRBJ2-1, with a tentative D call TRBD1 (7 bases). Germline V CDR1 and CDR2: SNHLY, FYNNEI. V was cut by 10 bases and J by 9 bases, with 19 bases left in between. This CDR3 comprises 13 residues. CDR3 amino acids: CAIDRDSRGEQFF. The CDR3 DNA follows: TGTGCCATCGACAGGGACTCACGGGGTGAGCAGTTCTTC.

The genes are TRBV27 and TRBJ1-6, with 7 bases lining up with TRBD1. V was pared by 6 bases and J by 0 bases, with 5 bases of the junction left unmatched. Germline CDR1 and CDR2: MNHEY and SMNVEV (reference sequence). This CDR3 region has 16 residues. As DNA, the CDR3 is TGTGCCAGCAGGACCACAGGGGCCTCCTATAATTCACCCCTCCACTTT. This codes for CASRTTGASYNSPLHF.

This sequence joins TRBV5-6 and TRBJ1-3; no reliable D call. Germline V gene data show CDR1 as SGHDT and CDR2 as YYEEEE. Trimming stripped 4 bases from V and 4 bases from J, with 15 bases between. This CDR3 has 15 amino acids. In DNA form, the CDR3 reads TGTGCCAGCAGCCGGCTGGGGTATTACGGAAACACCATATATTTT. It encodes CASSRLGYYGNTIYF.

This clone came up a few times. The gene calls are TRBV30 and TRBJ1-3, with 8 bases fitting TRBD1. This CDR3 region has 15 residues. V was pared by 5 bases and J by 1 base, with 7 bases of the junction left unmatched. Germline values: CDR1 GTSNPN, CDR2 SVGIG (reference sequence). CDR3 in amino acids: CAWGQQGGSGNTIYF. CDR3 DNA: TGTGCCTGGGGACAACAGGGGGGATCTGGAAACACCATATATTTT.

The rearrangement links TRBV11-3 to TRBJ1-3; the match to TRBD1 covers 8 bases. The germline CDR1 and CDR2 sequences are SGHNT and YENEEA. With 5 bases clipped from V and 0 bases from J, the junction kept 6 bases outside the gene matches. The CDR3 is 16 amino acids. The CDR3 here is CASSKGQGNSGNTIYF. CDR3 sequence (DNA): TGTGCCAGCAGCAAAGGACAGGGAAACTCTGGAAACACCATATATTTT.

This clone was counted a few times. CDR3 nucleotides: TGTGCCAGCAGTGGGGCAGGCTGGTCACCCCTCCACTTT. Protein: CASSGAGWSPLHF. The chain employs TRBV25-1 and TRBJ1-6; D gene unclear. Trimming pared 4 bases from V and 10 bases from J, leaving 11 bases between. Germline V gene lookup returns CDR1 MGHDK and CDR2 SYGVNS. The CDR3 extends over 13 amino acids.

CDR3 residues: CASSLGDRGGGYTF. CDR3 nucleotides: TGCGCCAGCAGCTTGGGGGACAGGGGAGGAGGCTACACCTTC. The chain links TRBV5-1 to TRBJ1-2; 10 bases line up with TRBD1. The CDR3 is 14 residues long. Germline-derived CDR1 and CDR2 are SGHRS and YFSETQ. J was trimmed by 8 bases and V by 0 bases; bases with no gene match: 4.

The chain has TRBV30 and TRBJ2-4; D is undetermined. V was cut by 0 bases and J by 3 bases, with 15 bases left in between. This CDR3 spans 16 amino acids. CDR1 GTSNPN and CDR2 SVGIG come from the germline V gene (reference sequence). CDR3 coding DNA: TGTGCCTGGAGTGTAACCCCAACTTTCAGCAAAAACATTCAGTACTTC. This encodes CAWSVTPTFSKNIQYF. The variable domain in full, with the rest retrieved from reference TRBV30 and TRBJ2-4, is SQTIHQWPATLVQPVGSPLSLECTVEGTSNPNLYWYRQAAGRGLQLLFYSVGIGQISSEVPQNLSASRPQDRQFILSSKKLLLSDSGFYLCAWSVTPTFSKNIQYFGAGTRLSVL.

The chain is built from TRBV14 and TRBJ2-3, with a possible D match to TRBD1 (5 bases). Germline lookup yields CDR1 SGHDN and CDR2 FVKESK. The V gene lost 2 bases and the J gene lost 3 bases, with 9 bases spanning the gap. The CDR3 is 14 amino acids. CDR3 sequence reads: CASSQQQDTDTQYF. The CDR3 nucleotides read TGTGCCAGCAGCCAACAACAGGATACAGATACGCAGTATTTT.

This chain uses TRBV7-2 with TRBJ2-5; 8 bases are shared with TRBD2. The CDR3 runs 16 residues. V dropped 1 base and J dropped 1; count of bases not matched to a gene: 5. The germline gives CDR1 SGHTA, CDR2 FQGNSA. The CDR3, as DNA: TGTGCCAGCAGCTTAGGAGCCAGCGGGGGCCAAGAGACCCAGTACTTC. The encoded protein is CASSLGASGGQETQYF.

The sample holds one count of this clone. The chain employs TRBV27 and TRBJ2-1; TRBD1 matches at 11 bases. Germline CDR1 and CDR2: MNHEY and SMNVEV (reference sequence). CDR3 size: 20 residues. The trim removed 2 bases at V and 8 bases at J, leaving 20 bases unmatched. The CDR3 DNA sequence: TGTGCCAGCAGTTTAAAGGCGGGGGTACGGACAGGGGGCATGAGCGATGAGCAGTTCTTC. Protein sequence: CASSLKAGVRTGGMSDEQFF.